The 9 T cell receptor beta chains listed next were all sequenced from one sample in a study of control samples from healthy donors and cancer patients. Sequencing was performed with immunoSEQ multiplex PCR; in TCRdb, only in-frame clones are kept and a portion is missing. The data hold about 130,000 clones, with around 93% observed a single time. The sample consisted of blood. Receptors originate from a woman in her 50s in good health.

J is TRBJ2-7 and V is TRBV5-8; D not certain. The V and J ends lost 0 bases and 0 bases respectively, with 7 bases between them. The CDR3 spans 14 residues. The germline V gene has CDR1 SGHTS and CDR2 YDEGEE. In DNA, the CDR3 is TGTGCCAGCAGCTTGGGTACCCCCTCCTACGAGCAGTACTTC. Protein: CASSLGTPSYEQYF.

This sequence joins TRBV2 and TRBJ2-7; D remains unclear. CDR3 length: 12 amino acids. CDR1 and CDR2 from the germline V gene are SNHLY and FYNNEI. The V end lost 0 bases, the J end lost 4 bases, and 4 bases lay between the germline ends. The CDR3 nucleotides read TGTGCCAGCAGTGAAGCAGGATACGAGCAGTACTTC. Protein: CASSEAGYEQYF.

V gene TRBV25-1 combines with J gene TRBJ2-5; TRBD1 agrees at 7 bases. This CDR3 is 15 amino acids long. The trim removed 4 bases at V and 5 bases at J, leaving 10 bases unmatched. Germline V lookup: CDR1 MGHDK, CDR2 SYGVNS. CDR3: CASSATTGSKETQYF. CDR3 bases: TGTGCCAGCAGTGCCACGACAGGGAGCAAGGAGACCCAGTACTTC.

The chain employs TRBV7-9 and TRBJ2-3, with D maybe TRBD2 (5 bases). The CDR3 loop spans 13 amino acids. In germline, CDR1 is SEHNR, CDR2 FQNEAQ (reference sequence). The V end was cut by 8 bases, the J end by 3 bases, with 12 bases between. DNA of the CDR3: TGTGCCAGCGGGAGTTTCCAGACAGATACGCAGTATTTT. It codes for CASGSFQTDTQYF.

The rearrangement uses TRBV18 and TRBJ1-5; unclear D gene. Looked up from germline, CDR1 is KGHSH and CDR2 is LQKENI. V shed 2 bases and J shed 5 bases, with 7 bases lying between them. The CDR3 has 13 residues. This CDR3 reads CASSPSLDQPQHF. The CDR3 nucleotides are TGTGCCAGCTCACCATCCCTTGATCAGCCCCAGCATTTT.

The chain recombines TRBV18 with TRBJ2-7; 9 nucleotides align to TRBD2. Germline CDR1 reads KGHSH; CDR2 reads LQKENI. After removal of 2 bases from V and 0 bases from J, the junction contained 5 bases not matched to a gene. This CDR3 has 16 residues. CDR3 in amino acids: CASSPRLAESSYEQYF. CDR3 nucleotide sequence: TGTGCCAGCTCACCAAGACTAGCGGAGAGCTCCTACGAGCAGTACTTC.

The rearrangement uses TRBV9 and TRBJ2-3, with 7 bases that match TRBD2. CDR3 size: 16 residues. V lost 0 bases to trimming and J lost 0 bases; unmatched junction nucleotides: 4. From germline, CDR1 is SGDLS and CDR2 YYNGEE. The CDR3: CASSVGSSGSTDTQYF. DNA for the CDR3: TGTGCCAGCAGCGTAGGGTCTAGCGGTAGCACAGATACGCAGTATTTT.

This chain links TRBV7-9 with TRBJ1-1, with TRBD1 matching 11 bases. Germline trimming cut 5 bases from V and 4 bases from J; bases unmatched to any gene: 3. The CDR3 is 14 amino acids. Germline assignment: CDR1 SEHNR and CDR2 FQNEAQ (reference sequence). The CDR3 protein is CASSGQGARTEAFF. CDR3 sequence (DNA): TGTGCCAGCAGCGGACAGGGGGCGCGCACTGAAGCTTTCTTT.

The chain couples TRBV28 to TRBJ1-4; no clear D gene. Germline V gives CDR1 MDHEN, CDR2 SYDVKM. This CDR3 is built from 14 residues. The V end was cut by 4 bases, the J end by 0 bases, with 6 bases between. This CDR3 reads CASSSHTTNEKLFF. DNA of the CDR3: TGTGCCAGCAGTTCCCATACAACTAATGAAAAACTGTTTTTT. Full variable domain (outside the CDR3, taken from reference TRBV28 and TRBJ1-4): DVKVTQSSRYLVKRTGEKVFLECVQDMDHENMFWYRQDPGLGLRLIYFSYDVKMKEKGDIPEGYSVSREKKERFSLILESASTNQTSMYLCASSSHTTNEKLFFGSGTQLSVL.